The source of this TCR beta chain is a study of early T cells in non-severe SARS-CoV-2 infection. Study as a whole: Sequenced bulk RNA came from whole blood that was unsorted, and chains were unpaired.

General study points: Private and CD4 specificities were missed by VDJdb matching, skewed to anti-spike CD8.

This clonotype has a handful of counts. The target antigen is unknown. The TCR library protocol attached unique molecular identifiers to the individual cDNA molecules. TCRdb reprocessed the 5' RACE reads with MiXCR, giving one entry per CDR3 protein. This repertoire shows about 84,000 distinct CDR3 sequences, about an eighth found once; its top ten account for less than 3%. V was shortened by 8 bases and J by 4 bases, with 21 bases between the two germline ends. The germline gives CDR1 MDHEN, CDR2 SYDVKM. There are 16 residues in the CDR3. The sequence derives from an adult who was a healthcare worker with PCR-confirmed SARS-CoV-2 infection or an uninfected control (not recorded which). Sequenced material: whole blood. The chain has TRBV28 and TRBJ2-1, with D hard to call. The CDR3 is CASGPVAPLIYNEQFF. The CDR3 DNA is TGTGCCAGCGGCCCAGTGGCCCCTCTTATTTACAATGAGCAGTTCTTC.